The 27 T cell receptor beta chains given below trace back to one sample, sequenced in a study of identical twins. TCRdb re-called the 5' RACE reads through MiXCR, storing one row per CDR3 protein. The data show 470,000 or so distinct CDR3 sequences, with 24% seen just once and about 3% held by the top ten. The same data also contributed to another study, on T cells expressing NK-cell markers.

Sequenced: CD4+ T cells sorted from blood. Source of these receptors: a woman aged 18-29 years in good health.

The chain has TRBV9 and TRBJ2-7, with 9 bases identical to TRBD1. V lost 0 bases, J lost 6 bases, and 10 bases stayed unmatched. Germline CDR1 and CDR2: SGDLS and YYNGEE. This CDR3 comprises 16 residues. Here the CDR3 reads CASSVDPAGQGGEQYF. The CDR3 nucleotides read TGTGCCAGCAGCGTAGATCCAGCGGGACAGGGAGGCGAGCAGTACTTC. The complete variable domain, with remaining parts taken from reference TRBV9 and TRBJ2-7, reads DSGVTQTPKHLITATGQRVTLRCSPRSGDLSVYWYQQSLDQGLQFLIQYYNGEERAKGNILERFSAQQFPDLHSELNLSSLELGDSALYFCASSVDPAGQGGEQYFGPGTRLTVT.

The chain is built from TRBV7-9 and TRBJ2-3; 10 nucleotides align to TRBD2. Trimming removed 6 bases from V and 4 bases from J; junction bases left unmatched: 4. Germline CDR1 SEHNR, CDR2 FQNEAQ (reference sequence). The CDR3 runs to 14 residues. The CDR3 DNA is TGTGCCAGCAGAATTACTAGCGGGGCAGATACGCAGTATTTT. Protein sequence: CASRITSGADTQYF. Full variable domain (outside the CDR3, taken from reference TRBV7-9 and TRBJ2-3): DTGVSQNPRHKITKRGQNVTFRCDPISEHNRLYWYRQTLGQGPEFLTYFQNEAQLEKSRLLSDRFSAERPKGSFSTLEIQRTEQGDSAMYLCASRITSGADTQYFGPGTRLTVL.

This clonotype came up a few times. The V gene is TRBV12-3 or TRBV12-4, the J gene TRBJ1-1; perhaps TRBD1 as D (6 bases). The CDR3 extends over 14 amino acids. Trimming took off 8 bases at V and 4 bases at J, with 17 bases between the two ends. The CDR3 DNA reads as TGTGCCAGCCGTATTCCGGGGGCGGGCACTGAAGCTTTCTTT. It translates to CASRIPGAGTEAFF.

The V and J genes are TRBV12-3 or TRBV12-4 and TRBJ1-2, with a possible D match to TRBD1 (6 bases). This CDR3 is 14 amino acids long. V shed 2 bases and J shed 0 bases, with 7 bases lying between them. This CDR3 is CASSLYRANYGYTF. The CDR3 nucleotides read TGTGCCAGCAGTTTATACAGGGCTAACTATGGCTACACCTTC.

The CDR3 coding sequence is TGCAGTGCAAAGACTAGCGGGAGTGGCACCGGGGAGCTGTTTTTT. This translates into CSAKTSGSGTGELFF. This chain uses TRBV20-1 with TRBJ2-2, with 12 bases lining up with TRBD2. Losses at the gene ends were 6 bases for V and 4 bases for J; bases not matched to a gene: 6. Looked up from germline, CDR1 is DFQATT and CDR2 is SNEGSKA (reference sequence). This CDR3 is 15 amino acids long.

There are a few counts of this clonotype. The chain joins TRBV5-8 to TRBJ1-1; TRBD1 matches at 8 bases. Germline lookup yields CDR1 SGHTS and CDR2 YDEGEE. V was clipped by 0 bases and J by 5 bases; unmatched bases: 3. The CDR3 is 14 residues long. The CDR3 loop reads CASSLDDRGTEAFF. Here the CDR3 DNA reads TGTGCCAGCAGCTTGGATGACAGGGGAACTGAAGCTTTCTTT.

The genes are TRBV20-1 and TRBJ2-1; 9 positions agree with TRBD2. The junction had 14 bases not matched to a gene; V was cut back by 5 bases and J by 0 bases. The germline V gene has CDR1 DFQATT and CDR2 SNEGSKA (reference sequence). The CDR3 length is 18 residues. DNA of the CDR3: TGCAGTGCTGACCCCTTGGCTAGCGGGGTCGGCTCCTACAATGAGCAGTTCTTC. It translates to CSADPLASGVGSYNEQFF.

This clonotype was seen a few times. The V gene is TRBV4-3, the J gene TRBJ2-1; D remains unclear. Per the germline V gene, CDR1 is LGHNA and CDR2 is YSLEER. The CDR3 spans 16 residues. Trimming pared 0 bases from V and 10 bases from J, leaving 19 bases between. The DNA of the CDR3 is TGCGCCAGCAGCCAAGATCTAAGGGCCCCTTCGTCGGAGCAGTTCTTC. Translation gives CASSQDLRAPSSEQFF.

The sample holds a few counts of this clonotype. This chain joins TRBV28 and TRBJ1-2; D not resolved. V was pared by 4 bases and J by 1 base, with 4 bases between. Germline CDR1 is MDHEN and CDR2 is SYDVKM. The length of the CDR3 is 12 residues. The CDR3 nucleotides are TGTGCCAGCAGTTGGAGTAACTATGGCTACACCTTC. Its translation is CASSWSNYGYTF.

The chain joins TRBV20-1 to TRBJ1-2, with D hard to call. The CDR3 spans 13 residues. V lost 6 bases, J lost 5 bases, and 16 bases lay in between. Germline V CDR1 and CDR2: DFQATT, SNEGSKA (reference sequence). CDR3 residues: CSAPRIGWYGYTF. The CDR3 DNA sequence: TGCAGTGCCCCACGGATTGGTTGGTATGGCTACACCTTC.

The chain joins TRBV21-1 to TRBJ1-1; the table's D call, TRBD1, was not checked against the DNA. TRBV21-1 is an annotated pseudogene. The CDR3 runs to 13 residues. CDR3 in DNA: TGTGCCAGCAGCAAATGCGGGGGGACTGAAGCTTTCTTT. Translation gives CASSKCGGTEAFF.

The rearrangement joins TRBV20-1 to TRBJ2-3; D tentatively reads TRBD1 or TRBD2 (6 bases each). CDR1 is DFQATT and CDR2 is SNEGSKA in the germline V gene (reference sequence). Between the trimmed V and J ends, which lost 3 bases and 5 bases, there was a span of 12 bases. CDR3 length: 13 amino acids. The CDR3 sequence is CSASWGALDTQYF. The CDR3 nucleotides are TGCAGTGCTAGTTGGGGGGCCCTAGATACGCAGTATTTT.

This rearrangement joins TRBV20-1 to TRBJ2-7, with D possibly TRBD1 on 5 matching bases. This CDR3 is 12 amino acids long. Looked up from germline, CDR1 is DFQATT and CDR2 is SNEGSKA (reference sequence). V lost 6 bases and J 6 bases, leaving 15 bases between the germline ends. The CDR3 bases are TGCAGTGCCTCTGACAGCCGGCCCGAGCAGTACTTC. It codes for CSASDSRPEQYF.

The chain links TRBV19 to TRBJ1-1; D unclear. The CDR3 sequence is 13 residues long. Germline V gene sequence: CDR1 LNHDA, CDR2 SQIVND (reference sequence). Deletions cut 9 bases from V and 1 base from J, with 12 bases between. The CDR3 region is CASMTNANTEAFF. CDR3 bases: TGTGCCAGCATGACTAACGCGAACACTGAAGCTTTCTTT.

V gene TRBV20-1 combines with J gene TRBJ2-7, with 11 bases fitting TRBD1. The V gene end was trimmed by 6 bases and the J gene end by 5 bases; junction bases not matched to a gene: 9. The CDR3 covers 14 residues. Germline V gives CDR1 DFQATT, CDR2 SNEGSKA (reference sequence). The CDR3 DNA sequence: TGCAGTGCAGAACACGGGACAGGGGGGGACGAGCAGTACTTC. Protein sequence: CSAEHGTGGDEQYF.

V and J are TRBV24-1 and TRBJ2-5; 12 positions agree with TRBD2. The germline CDR1 and CDR2 sequences are KGHDR and SFDVKD. V trimming: 2 bases; J trimming: 5 bases; junction bases outside the gene matches: 2. The CDR3 sequence is 15 residues long. In DNA, the CDR3 is TGTGCCACCAGTGATTCCGGGACTAGCGGGGAGACCCAGTACTTC. Its protein is CATSDSGTSGETQYF.

The rearrangement uses TRBV27 and TRBJ2-5; 7 bases agree with TRBD1. CDR1 and CDR2 (germline): MNHEY, SMNVEV (reference sequence). V shed 5 bases and J 3 bases; nucleotides not matched to a gene: 9. The CDR3 runs 15 residues. The CDR3 DNA sequence: TGTGCCAGCAGTGACAGGGCAGGGTCCAAAGAGACCCAGTACTTC. Amino acids: CASSDRAGSKETQYF.

V and J are TRBV4-1 and TRBJ2-7; either TRBD1 or TRBD2 may supply D (5 bases each). V was shortened by 2 bases and J by 3 bases, with 14 bases between the two germline ends. This CDR3 has 15 residues. Germline V gives CDR1 MGHRA, CDR2 YSYEKL. CDR3: CASSQLLGTFYEQYF. The CDR3 nucleotides read TGCGCCAGCAGCCAACTCCTGGGGACCTTCTACGAGCAGTACTTC.

This clonotype was seen more than once but under ten times. The gene calls are TRBV5-1 and TRBJ2-7, with D perhaps being TRBD1 or TRBD2 (5 bases each). With 2 bases removed from V and 1 base from J, the gap between germline ends came to 22 bases. CDR3 length equals 18 residues. Germline lookup yields CDR1 SGHRS and CDR2 YFSETQ. CDR3 amino acids: CASSFTGTGWGISYEQYF. CDR3 coding DNA: TGCGCCAGCAGCTTTACCGGGACCGGATGGGGCATTTCCTACGAGCAGTACTTC.

This clonotype was seen a few times. This chain connects TRBV20-1 to TRBJ2-1; TRBD2 is a possible D gene (6 bases). From germline, CDR1 is DFQATT and CDR2 SNEGSKA (reference sequence). The V end was cut by 0 bases, the J end by 7 bases, with 10 bases between. The CDR3 spans 13 residues. CDR3: CSARDQLANEQFF. In nucleotides, the CDR3 is TGCAGTGCTAGAGATCAGCTAGCGAATGAGCAGTTCTTC.

This chain connects TRBV30 to TRBJ1-4; the D gene is possibly TRBD1 (6 bases). This CDR3 is 15 amino acids long. The germline V gene has CDR1 GTSNPN and CDR2 SVGIG (reference sequence). The ends were cut back, 6 bases at V and 3 bases at J, with 17 bases in the middle. The chain's CDR3 is CACSGGASANEKLFF. The CDR3 coding sequence is TGTGCCTGCAGCGGGGGGGCTTCCGCTAATGAAAAACTGTTTTTT.

This clonotype occurred many times. This sequence joins TRBV12-3 or TRBV12-4 and TRBJ2-1; 13 bases line up with TRBD2. Trimming at V came to 5 bases and at J to 7 bases, leaving 2 bases not matched to a gene. This CDR3 contains 14 residues. CDR3 protein: CASSRTSGRNEQFF. The CDR3 DNA sequence: TGTGCCAGCAGTCGGACTAGCGGGAGAAATGAGCAGTTCTTC.

The CDR3 loop is CASSYFLSTWTSGIGGQFF. In DNA, the CDR3 is TGTGCCAGCAGTTATTTTCTTTCCACTTGGACTAGCGGGATTGGGGGGCAGTTCTTC. This chain joins TRBV6-2 or TRBV6-3 and TRBJ2-1, with 12 positions matching TRBD2. V trimming: 3 bases; J trimming: 12 bases; junction bases outside the gene matches: 21. The CDR3 consists of 19 residues. Germline V CDR1 and CDR2: MNHEY, SVGEGT.

The sample holds a few counts of this clonotype. The chain combines TRBV12-3 or TRBV12-4 with TRBJ2-1, with D perhaps given as TRBD1 or TRBD2 (5 bases each). This CDR3 is 11 amino acids long. Trimming took 3 bases from V and 12 from J, leaving 9 bases between them. The CDR3 reads CASSLRGLQFF. CDR3 nucleotides: TGTGCCAGCAGTTTGAGGGGCTTGCAGTTCTTC.

This clonotype was picked up a small number of times. The rearrangement links TRBV11-2 to TRBJ2-1, with 12 bases identical to TRBD2. The V gene's germline CDR1 is SGHAT and CDR2 FQNNGV. The CDR3 has 17 residues. Trimming took 1 base from V and 8 from J; bases not matched to a gene: 9. CDR3: CASSLGITSGGWDEQFF. Here the CDR3 DNA reads TGTGCCAGCAGCTTAGGAATTACTAGCGGGGGGTGGGATGAGCAGTTCTTC.

This clonotype was counted ten times or more. A junction end diverges from the germline sequence, so it may reflect a read error. The rearrangement joins TRBV6-5 to TRBJ2-1; D uncertain. The CDR3 has 12 amino acids. The germline V gene encodes CDR1 MNHEY and CDR2 SVGAGI. Here the CDR3 DNA reads TGTGCCAGCAGTTACTCGGACGGCAGTGTGGTCTTC. As protein: CASSYSDGSVVF.

Only a few counts were recorded for this clonotype. The gene calls are TRBV15 and TRBJ2-5, with 7 bases fitting TRBD1. The CDR3 is made up of 14 amino acids. Trimming took 9 bases from V and 1 from J; bases not matched to a gene: 8. CDR1 and CDR2 from the germline V gene are LNHNV and YYDKDF (reference sequence). In nucleotides, the CDR3 is TGTGCCACGAGAAACAGGGACAGCCAAGAGACCCAGTACTTC. It codes for CATRNRDSQETQYF.